This T cell receptor beta chain was identified in a study of Ad26.COV2.S vaccination and SARS-CoV-2 variants (dated by TCRdb to the early 2020s). General notes on the study: Donors in the vaccine arm were drawn from COV1001, a phase I-IIa trial of Ad26.COV2.S in healthy adults that was multicentre, randomized, double-blind and placebo-controlled. Dosing of Ad26.COV2.S was intramuscular, at either 5x10^10 or 1x10^11 viral particles, delivered as one shot or as two shots spaced 56 days apart. The TCR-sequenced set comprised approximately 32 samples: approximately 19 Ad26.COV2.S vaccine recipients, 5 placebo recipients and 8 SARS-CoV-2 convalescent individuals. Sequencing of the TCRbeta repertoire served to evaluate the specificity and breadth of SARS-CoV-2-reactive T cell receptors following Ad26.COV2.S vaccination. Investigators remained blinded to trial group allocation during experiments and outcome assessment. Trial participants were randomized into five groups of five: low-dose or high-dose Ad26.COV2.S given once or twice, or placebo on both occasions.

What the study reported, not specific to this receptor: The study lacked the statistical power to compare responses across vaccine doses or regimens. Comparable non-spike TCR breadth was observed between vaccine and placebo recipients, consistent with only spike being contained in the vaccine. Spike-specific TCR breadth was higher in Ad26.COV2.S recipients than in placebo recipients (P = 0.0014). After vaccination, substantial breadth of spike-specific CD8+ and CD4+ T cell responses was reported. The authors noted that total T cell responses may have been underestimated by the TCR breadth and depth analyses.

Trimming takes 5 bases from V and 2 bases from J, and the germline ends sit 7 bases apart. The CDR1 and CDR2 encoded by the germline V gene (reference sequence) are LNHDA and SQIVND. Taken from cysteine to phenylalanine, the CDR3 has 13 residues. Only the CDR3 DNA stays, 39 bases, in frame from base 1. The immunoSEQ Assay was used to sequence TCRbeta CDR3 regions. After extraction, genomic DNA underwent amplification by bias-controlled multiplex PCR, followed by high-throughput sequencing. The study's processing was this. To quantify the absolute abundance of every unique TCRbeta CDR3 region, sequences were collapsed and filtered. T cell fraction was estimated by normalization of TCRbeta template counts to usable DNA, with usable DNA being measured through amplification of reference genes present in all nucleated cells. Repertoire TCRs were annotated as SARS-CoV-2-specific when V gene, CDR3 amino acid sequence and J gene were exactly matched to a known reactive TCR set. MIRA supplied the reference SARS-CoV-2 TCR set, which was filtered for enrichment in COVID-19-positive ImmuneCODE repertoires so that public or cross-reactive TCRs were removed. Based on the MIRA antigens, annotated TCRs were further analysed at the level of specific ORF or position within ORF. Depth was the summed frequency of annotated unique rearrangements, while breadth was defined as annotated unique rearrangements over total unique productive rearrangements. TCR breadth was compared between groups using two-sided Wilcoxon rank-sum tests. TCRdb obtained this table from immuneACCESS and retained in-frame rearrangements with V and J assigned. These tables miss some clones; where compared with another copy, unresolved V genes account for less than half of the shortfall, and the remainder is unexplained. D and trimming come from the DNA, and the V and J calls and clone size come from that table. The sample yields about 430,000 clones; 75% to 95% were counted once. The ten most abundant clones make up 12% of the sample.

What the treatment or condition label conveys for this sample: roughly 18 received Ad26.COV2.S at low or high dose, single or two shots; about 5 received placebo; per-sample allocation not given. For vaccine and placebo recipients, repertoires were sequenced using samples collected on day 63 after the first injection. Cohort 1b enrolled some 25 adults aged 18-55 years at a single site in Boston, USA, between 29 July and 7 August 2020. Ad26.COV2.S was a replication-incompetent adenovirus type 26 vector that expressed a prefusion-stabilized SARS-CoV-2 spike protein derived from the original Wuhan strain. Concerning this clone: There is no known antigen for this receptor. No quality values exist for individual bases; no much larger clone is one base distant. The same CDR3 arises from other DNA sequences in this sample as well.

The clonotype comes from a person aged 18-60 years who received the Ad26.COV2.S COVID-19 vaccine or a placebo. This specimen was peripheral blood, taken in a trial of Ad26.COV2.S vaccine versus placebo. This sequence uses TRBV19 and TRBJ1-5; the best D guess is TRBD1, with 5 bases matching. The DNA sequence is TGTGCCAGTAGTCAAGGGGGCAATCAGCCCCAGCATTTT. Translated, this gives CASSQGGNQPQHF.